The 24 T cell receptor beta chains in this list originate from one sample, sequenced in a study of vaccination effects on CD4 cells after COVID-19. ViraFEST expansion of antigen-specific CD4+ T cells with viral peptide pools preceded sequencing. An approximately ten-day culture period preceded the isolation of CD4+ T cells. Nucleocapsid antibody tests were negative, and the vaccine recipients had no prior SARS-CoV-2 infection. Their target antigens are unknown. TCRdb's table, derived via immunoSEQ multiplex PCR, lists solely in-frame clones and lacks some. The sample holds tens of thousands of clones, roughly four fifths seen once. The input for sequencing was CD4+ T cells from PBMCs cultured with HCoV-NL63 spike peptides, taken before COVID-19 vaccination. These receptor sequences come from a human donor who received a COVID-19 vaccine.

This clone appeared a few times. The rearrangement links TRBV2 to TRBJ2-3; D remains unclear. V was pared by 10 bases and J by 5 bases, with 16 bases between. This CDR3 comprises 13 residues. CDR1 and CDR2 from the germline V gene are SNHLY and FYNNEI. CDR3 amino acids: CATILWEEDTQYF. Written as DNA, the CDR3 is TGTGCCACCATACTTTGGGAAGAAGATACGCAGTATTTT.

This chain connects TRBV11-2 to TRBJ2-1, with 7 bases lining up with TRBD2. The CDR3 totals 15 residues. The V gene's germline CDR1 is SGHAT and CDR2 FQNNGV. Unmatched junction bases numbered 8, after V lost 5 bases and J lost 4 bases. CDR3 loop: CASSIQREFYNEQFF. The CDR3, as DNA: TGTGCCAGCAGCATCCAGCGGGAATTTTACAATGAGCAGTTCTTC.

V and J are TRBV18 and TRBJ1-1; D is unclear. V was pared by 6 bases and J by 5 bases, with 7 bases between. The CDR3 extends over 11 amino acids. Per germline, CDR1 KGHSH and CDR2 LQKENI. In DNA, the CDR3 is TGTGCCAGCTCCCTTGAGACTGAAGCTTTCTTT. This encodes CASSLETEAFF.

The gene calls are TRBV3-1 (or the pseudogene TRBV3-2) and TRBJ2-1, with TRBD1 matching over 7 bases. Trimming cost V 1 base and J 9 bases; bases outside gene matches: 12. The germline V gene encodes CDR1 LGHDT and CDR2 YNNKEL (reference sequence). The CDR3 has 16 amino acids. The CDR3 loop is CASSQAQGRYVFEQFF. CDR3 DNA sequence: TGTGCCAGCAGCCAAGCACAGGGGCGGTACGTGTTTGAGCAGTTCTTC.

This clone was found a few times. V is TRBV5-4 and J is TRBJ1-2; 9 bases are a match to TRBD1. This CDR3 spans 15 amino acids. Germline CDR1 is SGHNT and CDR2 is YYREEE (reference sequence). V shed 3 bases, J shed 7 bases, and the junction held 10 bases outside the gene matches. The CDR3 DNA follows: TGTGCCAGCAGCTCCCGGGACAGGGCCTTTGGTGGCTACACCTTC. It specifies CASSSRDRAFGGYTF. Using reference TRBV5-4 and TRBJ1-2 for the parts outside the CDR3, the full variable domain is ETGVTQSPTHLIKTRGQQVTLRCSSQSGHNTVSWYQQALGQGPQFIFQYYREEENGRGNFPPRFSGLQFPNYSSELNVNALELDDSALYLCASSSRDRAFGGYTFGSGTRLTVV.

The gene calls are TRBV15 and TRBJ1-6, with D uncertain. The CDR3 consists of 15 residues. The V gene lost 0 bases and the J gene lost 10 bases, with 13 bases spanning the gap. CDR1 is LNHNV, CDR2 YYDKDF, per germline (reference sequence). CDR3 loop: CATSREGRIESPLHF. The CDR3 coding sequence is TGTGCCACCAGCAGAGAAGGGAGAATTGAATCACCCCTCCACTTT.

The V call is TRBV19, the J call TRBJ1-5; 7 bases line up with TRBD1. With 6 bases clipped from V and 0 bases from J, the junction kept 14 bases outside the gene matches. Germline-derived CDR1 and CDR2 are LNHDA and SQIVND (reference sequence). The CDR3 length is 18 residues. The CDR3, as DNA: TGTGCCAGTAGCCCTCGACAGGGCGAGTTATATAGCAATCAGCCCCAGCATTTT. Translating gives CASSPRQGELYSNQPQHF.

This clone was recorded only once. The chain employs TRBV6-6 and TRBJ2-7; D gene uncertain. V was pared by 7 bases and J by 3 bases, with 10 bases between. The CDR3 length is 12 residues. Germline CDR1 reads MNHNY; CDR2 reads SVGAGI (reference sequence). Here the CDR3 DNA reads TGTGCCAGCATGGGTAGAGACTACGAGCAGTACTTC. Residues: CASMGRDYEQYF.

The chain uses TRBV10-3 and TRBJ2-3; 7 bases match TRBD1. The length of the CDR3 is 14 residues. Trimming at V came to 5 bases and at J to 3 bases, leaving 5 bases not matched to a gene. Germline-derived CDR1 and CDR2 are ENHRY and SYGVKD. In DNA, the CDR3 is TGTGCCATCAGTCGACAGGGTACTACAGATACGCAGTATTTT. Protein: CAISRQGTTDTQYF.

The chain recombines TRBV5-6 with TRBJ1-2, with 7 bases that match TRBD1. Trimming took 4 bases from V and 0 from J; bases not matched to a gene: 3. This CDR3 spans 14 amino acids. Germline CDR1 and CDR2: SGHDT and YYEEEE. CDR3 sequence: CASSPGTANYGYTF. CDR3 in DNA: TGTGCCAGCAGCCCGGGGACAGCTAACTATGGCTACACCTTC.

The V call is TRBV19, the J call TRBJ2-5, with D possibly TRBD1 on 6 matching bases. The germline gives CDR1 LNHDA, CDR2 SQIVND (reference sequence). CDR3 length: 13 amino acids. V gave up 7 bases and J gave up 4 bases, with 13 bases separating them. This CDR3 is CASTGEGVETQYF. Here the CDR3 DNA reads TGTGCCAGTACAGGGGAAGGGGTAGAGACCCAGTACTTC.

This clone occurred a few times. CDR3 region: CAWTPNPGEKLFF. For the CDR3, the DNA is TGTGCCTGGACCCCAAATCCAGGTGAAAAACTGTTTTTT. This sequence joins TRBV30 and TRBJ1-4; D call uncertain. V shed 4 bases and J shed 7 bases, with 13 bases lying between them. Germline loops: CDR1 GTSNPN, CDR2 SVGIG (reference sequence). This CDR3 is 13 amino acids long.

The chain employs TRBV11-2 and TRBJ1-1; D gene unclear. V was pared by 3 bases and J by 1 base, with 6 bases between. The germline gives CDR1 SGHAT, CDR2 FQNNGV. This CDR3 is 13 amino acids long. For the CDR3, the DNA is TGTGCCAGCAGCTTTCCCCAGAACACTGAAGCTTTCTTT. It codes for CASSFPQNTEAFF.

J is TRBJ2-2 and V is TRBV28, with TRBD2 matching over 7 bases. Germline CDR1 is MDHEN and CDR2 is SYDVKM. This CDR3 contains 17 residues. V lost 2 bases, J lost 3 bases, and 9 bases stayed unmatched. CDR3 sequence (DNA): TGTGCCAGCAGTTTAGGTCCACAGCGGGGCTACACCGGGGAGCTGTTTTTT. Protein sequence: CASSLGPQRGYTGELFF.

The V call is TRBV5-1, the J call TRBJ2-2, with D uncertain. Trimming removed 0 bases at V and 4 bases at J, with 13 bases between. This CDR3 contains 16 residues. The germline CDR1 and CDR2 sequences are SGHRS and YFSETQ. The CDR3 loop is CASSLGQSSFTGELFF. CDR3 nucleotides: TGCGCCAGCAGCTTGGGGCAGAGCTCTTTCACCGGGGAGCTGTTTTTT.

The genes are TRBV29-1 and TRBJ1-2; D might be TRBD1 (6 bases). CDR3 length: 13 residues. CDR1 is SQVTM, CDR2 ANQGSEA, per germline. V was cut by 6 bases and J by 0 bases, with 11 bases left in between. This CDR3 is CSVSRQANYGYTF. CDR3 DNA: TGCAGCGTGTCTCGACAGGCTAACTATGGCTACACCTTC.

This chain uses TRBV9 with TRBJ2-7, with D tentatively TRBD2 (6 bases). Trimming removed 6 bases from V and 3 bases from J, with 10 bases in between. Germline V CDR1 and CDR2: SGDLS, YYNGEE. This CDR3 comprises 12 residues. Here the CDR3 DNA reads TGTGCCAGCAACCTGGGACTCTACGAGCAGTACTTC. Its protein product is CASNLGLYEQYF.

V gene TRBV7-9 combines with J gene TRBJ1-5; D remains ambiguous. V was pared by 2 bases and J by 1 base, with 9 bases between. Germline V gene lookup returns CDR1 SEHNR and CDR2 FQNEAQ (reference sequence). This CDR3 has 15 residues. The CDR3 sequence: CASSLSSTSNQPQHF. The CDR3 nucleotides are TGTGCCAGCAGCTTAAGTTCAACGAGCAATCAGCCCCAGCATTTT. Complete variable domain (other parts from reference TRBV7-9 and TRBJ1-5): DTGVSQNPRHKITKRGQNVTFRCDPISEHNRLYWYRQTLGQGPEFLTYFQNEAQLEKSRLLSDRFSAERPKGSFSTLEIQRTEQGDSAMYLCASSLSSTSNQPQHFGDGTRLSIL.

The chain couples TRBV5-1 to TRBJ1-1, with D uncertain. Germline lookup yields CDR1 SGHRS and CDR2 YFSETQ. This CDR3 comprises 14 residues. V was trimmed by 5 bases and J by 6 bases, leaving 17 bases between them. The CDR3 is CASRRNGDDAEAFF. The CDR3 bases are TGCGCCAGCAGAAGGAACGGTGACGACGCTGAAGCTTTCTTT.

The chain joins TRBV5-4 to TRBJ1-2, with no clear D. The V gene lost 1 base and the J gene lost 4 bases, with 8 bases spanning the gap. CDR1 is SGHNT and CDR2 is YYREEE in the germline V gene (reference sequence). This CDR3 has 13 amino acids. CDR3: CASSLRAIYGYTF. The DNA for the CDR3 is TGTGCCAGCAGCTTGAGGGCAATCTATGGCTACACCTTC.

This clone has just a few counts. The V and J genes are TRBV4-3 and TRBJ2-1; 9 nucleotides line up with TRBD2. The CDR3 has 16 residues. Germline trimming cut 1 base from V and 8 bases from J; bases unmatched to any gene: 9. CDR1 is LGHNA and CDR2 is YSLEER in the germline V gene. The CDR3 loop reads CASSQGSGGGADEQFF. CDR3 bases: TGCGCCAGCAGCCAAGGATCTGGCGGGGGGGCCGATGAGCAGTTCTTC.

In nucleotides, the CDR3 is TGTGCCAGCTCACCAGGGGCGGGATACGAGCAGTACTTC. Translation: CASSPGAGYEQYF. The V call is TRBV18, the J call TRBJ2-7; a possible D gene is TRBD2 (6 bases). V lost 2 bases to trimming and J lost 4 bases, with 9 bases between them. The CDR3 length is 13 residues. Germline V gene data show CDR1 as KGHSH and CDR2 as LQKENI.

This clone was found once. The rearrangement uses TRBV2 and TRBJ1-2, with D hard to call. In germline, CDR1 is SNHLY, CDR2 FYNNEI. V gave up 7 bases and J gave up 0 bases, with 15 bases separating them. The CDR3 consists of 15 residues. The CDR3 bases are TGTGCCAGCACAATGTCGGCAGCAGCTAACTATGGCTACACCTTC. It yields the protein CASTMSAAANYGYTF.

Here the CDR3 DNA reads TGCGCCAGCAGCTTACAGGGGTCCGCTCGGGGGGATTCACCCCTCCACTTT. It is translated as CASSLQGSARGDSPLHF. This chain links TRBV5-1 with TRBJ1-6, with 7 bases lining up with TRBD1. The germline CDR1 and CDR2 sequences are SGHRS and YFSETQ. V was pared by 2 bases and J by 8 bases, with 13 bases of the junction left unmatched. The CDR3 length is 17 residues.